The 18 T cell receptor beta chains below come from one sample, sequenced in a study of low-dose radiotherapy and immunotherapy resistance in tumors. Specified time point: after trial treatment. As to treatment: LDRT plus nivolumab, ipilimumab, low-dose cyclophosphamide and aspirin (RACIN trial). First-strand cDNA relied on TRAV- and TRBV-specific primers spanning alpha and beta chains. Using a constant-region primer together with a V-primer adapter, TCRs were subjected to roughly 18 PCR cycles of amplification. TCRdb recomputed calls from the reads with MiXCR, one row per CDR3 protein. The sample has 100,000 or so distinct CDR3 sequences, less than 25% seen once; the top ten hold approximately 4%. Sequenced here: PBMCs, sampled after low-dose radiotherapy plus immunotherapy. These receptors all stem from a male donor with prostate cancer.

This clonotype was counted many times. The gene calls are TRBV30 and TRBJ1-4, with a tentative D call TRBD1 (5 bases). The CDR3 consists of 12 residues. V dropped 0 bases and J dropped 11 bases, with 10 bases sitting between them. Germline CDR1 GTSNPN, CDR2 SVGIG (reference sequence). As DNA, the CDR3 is TGTGCCTGGAGTGTACCGGGGGAGAAACTGTTTTTT. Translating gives CAWSVPGEKLFF. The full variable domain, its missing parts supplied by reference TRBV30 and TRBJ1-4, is SQTIHQWPATLVQPVGSPLSLECTVEGTSNPNLYWYRQAAGRGLQLLFYSVGIGQISSEVPQNLSASRPQDRQFILSSKKLLLSDSGFYLCAWSVPGEKLFFGSGTQLSVL.

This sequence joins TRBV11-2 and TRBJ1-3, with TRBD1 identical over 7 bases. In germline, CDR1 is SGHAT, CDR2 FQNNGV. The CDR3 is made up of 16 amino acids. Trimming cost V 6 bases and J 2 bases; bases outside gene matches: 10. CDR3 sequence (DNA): TGTGCCAGCAGTTCGACGATTGACAGGGCTGGAAACACCATATATTTT. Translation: CASSSTIDRAGNTIYF.

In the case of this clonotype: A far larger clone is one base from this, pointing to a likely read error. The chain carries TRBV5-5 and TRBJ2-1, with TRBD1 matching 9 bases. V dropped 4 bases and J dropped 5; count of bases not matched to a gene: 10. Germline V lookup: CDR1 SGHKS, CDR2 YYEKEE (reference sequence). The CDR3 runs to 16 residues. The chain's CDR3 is CASSGRQGDPDNEQFF. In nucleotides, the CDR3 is TGTGCCAGCAGCGGGCGACAGGGGGATCCGGACAATGAGCAGTTCTTC.

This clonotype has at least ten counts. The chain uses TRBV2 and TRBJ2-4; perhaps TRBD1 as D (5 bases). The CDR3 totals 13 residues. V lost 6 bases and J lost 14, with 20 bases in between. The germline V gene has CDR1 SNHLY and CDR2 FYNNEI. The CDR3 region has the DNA TGTGCCAGCAGAGCAAACGAGGACACCCGGAAGTACTTC. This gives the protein CASRANEDTRKYF.

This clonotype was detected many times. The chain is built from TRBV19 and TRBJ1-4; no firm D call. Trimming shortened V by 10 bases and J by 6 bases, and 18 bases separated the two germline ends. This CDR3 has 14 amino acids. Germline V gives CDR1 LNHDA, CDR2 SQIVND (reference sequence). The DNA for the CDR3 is TGTGCCACAGAGGGTCTTGGCCGGGATGAAAAACTGTTTTTT. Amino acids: CATEGLGRDEKLFF.

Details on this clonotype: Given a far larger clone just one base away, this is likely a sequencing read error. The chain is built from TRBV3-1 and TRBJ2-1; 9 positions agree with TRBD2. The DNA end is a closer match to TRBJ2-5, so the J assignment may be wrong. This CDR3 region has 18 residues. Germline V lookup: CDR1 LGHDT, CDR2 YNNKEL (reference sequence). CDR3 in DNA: TGTGCCAGCAGCCATTATGCTATAGCGGGGGTCGATCAAGAGACCCAGTACTTC. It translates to CASSHYAIAGVDQETQYF.

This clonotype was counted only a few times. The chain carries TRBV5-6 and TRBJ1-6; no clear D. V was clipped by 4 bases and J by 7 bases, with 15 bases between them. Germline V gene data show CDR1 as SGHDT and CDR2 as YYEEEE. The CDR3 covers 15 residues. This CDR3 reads CASSPGPRGNSPLHF. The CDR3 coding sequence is TGTGCCAGCAGCCCCGGGCCCCGTGGGAATTCACCCCTCCACTTT.

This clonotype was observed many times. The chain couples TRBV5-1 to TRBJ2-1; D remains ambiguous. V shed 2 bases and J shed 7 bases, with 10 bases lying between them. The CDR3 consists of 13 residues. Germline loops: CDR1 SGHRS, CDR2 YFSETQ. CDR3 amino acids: CASSFPGGNEQFF. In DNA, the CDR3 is TGCGCCAGCAGCTTTCCGGGCGGTAATGAGCAGTTCTTC.

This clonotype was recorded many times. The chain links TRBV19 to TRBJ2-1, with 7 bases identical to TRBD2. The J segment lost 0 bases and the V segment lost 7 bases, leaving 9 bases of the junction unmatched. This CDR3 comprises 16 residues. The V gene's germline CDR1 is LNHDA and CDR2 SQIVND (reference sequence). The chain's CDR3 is CASTQEGGSSYNEQFF. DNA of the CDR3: TGTGCCAGTACCCAAGAGGGCGGGAGCTCCTACAATGAGCAGTTCTTC.

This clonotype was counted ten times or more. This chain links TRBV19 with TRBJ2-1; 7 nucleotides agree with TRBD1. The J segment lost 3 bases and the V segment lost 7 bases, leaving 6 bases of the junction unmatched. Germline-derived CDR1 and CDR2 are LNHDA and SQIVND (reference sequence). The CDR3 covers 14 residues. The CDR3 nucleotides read TGTGCCAGTAACGTGGGACAGATCTACAATGAGCAGTTCTTC. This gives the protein CASNVGQIYNEQFF.

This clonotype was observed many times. The CDR3 sequence is CSVGRGAPWTQYF. The DNA for the CDR3 is TGCAGCGTTGGGAGGGGGGCTCCTTGGACCCAGTACTTC. The chain combines TRBV29-1 with TRBJ2-5, with D possibly being TRBD1 or TRBD2 (6 bases each). In germline, CDR1 is SQVTM, CDR2 ANQGSEA. The ends were cut back, 4 bases at V and 7 bases at J, with 16 bases in the middle. CDR3 length: 13 residues.

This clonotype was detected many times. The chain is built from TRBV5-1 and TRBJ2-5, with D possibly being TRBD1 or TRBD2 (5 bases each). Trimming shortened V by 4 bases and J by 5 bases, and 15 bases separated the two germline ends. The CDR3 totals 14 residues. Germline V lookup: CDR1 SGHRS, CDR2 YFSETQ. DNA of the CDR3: TGCGCCAGCAGCGAGATGGGGGAAGCGGAGACCCAGTACTTC. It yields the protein CASSEMGEAETQYF.

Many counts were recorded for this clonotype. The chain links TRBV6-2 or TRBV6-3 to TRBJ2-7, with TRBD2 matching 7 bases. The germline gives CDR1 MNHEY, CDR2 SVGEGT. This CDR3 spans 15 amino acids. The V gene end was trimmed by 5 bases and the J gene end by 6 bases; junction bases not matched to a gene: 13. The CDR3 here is CASSELSGALGEQYF. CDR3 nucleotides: TGTGCCAGCAGTGAATTGAGCGGGGCTCTAGGCGAGCAGTACTTC.

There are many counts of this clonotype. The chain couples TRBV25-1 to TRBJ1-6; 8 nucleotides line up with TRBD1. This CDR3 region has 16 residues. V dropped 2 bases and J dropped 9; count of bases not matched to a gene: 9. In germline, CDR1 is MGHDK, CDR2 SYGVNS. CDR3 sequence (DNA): TGTGCCAGCAGTGAACCCTTCGGACAGGGTGGTTCACCCCTCCACTTT. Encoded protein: CASSEPFGQGGSPLHF.

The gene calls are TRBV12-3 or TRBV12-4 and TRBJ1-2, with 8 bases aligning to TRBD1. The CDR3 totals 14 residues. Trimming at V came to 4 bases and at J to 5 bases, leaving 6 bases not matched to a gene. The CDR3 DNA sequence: TGTGCCAGCAGTTCAGACAGGGGTGGGTATGGCTACACCTTC. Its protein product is CASSSDRGGYGYTF.

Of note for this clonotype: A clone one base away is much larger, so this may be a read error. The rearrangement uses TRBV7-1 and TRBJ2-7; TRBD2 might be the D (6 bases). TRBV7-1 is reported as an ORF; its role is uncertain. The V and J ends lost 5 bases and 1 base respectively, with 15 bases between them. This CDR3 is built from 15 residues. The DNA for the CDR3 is TGTGCCAGCAGCCCAACTATCGGGGGATCCTACGAGCAGTACTTC. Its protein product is CASSPTIGGSYEQYF.

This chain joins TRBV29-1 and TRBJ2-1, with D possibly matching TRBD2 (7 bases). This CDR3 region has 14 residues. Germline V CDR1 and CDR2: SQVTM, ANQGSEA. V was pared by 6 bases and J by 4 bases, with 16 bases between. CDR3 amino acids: CSVTGGQGYNEQFF. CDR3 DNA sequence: TGCAGCGTAACCGGGGGGCAGGGGTACAATGAGCAGTTCTTC.

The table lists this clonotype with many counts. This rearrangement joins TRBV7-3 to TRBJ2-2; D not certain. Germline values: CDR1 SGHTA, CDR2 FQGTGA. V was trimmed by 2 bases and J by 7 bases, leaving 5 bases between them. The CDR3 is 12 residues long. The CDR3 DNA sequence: TGTGCCAGCAGCTTAGAGGTCGGGGAGCTGTTTTTT. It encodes CASSLEVGELFF.